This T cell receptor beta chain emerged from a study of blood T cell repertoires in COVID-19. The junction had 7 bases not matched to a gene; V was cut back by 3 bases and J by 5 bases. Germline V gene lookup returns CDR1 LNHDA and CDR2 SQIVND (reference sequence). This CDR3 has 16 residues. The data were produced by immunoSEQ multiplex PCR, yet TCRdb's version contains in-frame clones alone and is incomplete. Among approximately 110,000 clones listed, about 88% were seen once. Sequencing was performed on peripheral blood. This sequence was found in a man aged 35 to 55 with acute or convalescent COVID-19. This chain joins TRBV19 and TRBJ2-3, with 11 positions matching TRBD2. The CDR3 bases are TGTGCCAGTAGTATCTCGACTAGCGGGACGGGAGATACGCAGTATTTT. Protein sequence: CASSISTSGTGDTQYF.